The 14 T cell receptor beta chains below come from one sample, sequenced in a study of immune heterogeneity within non-small cell lung tumors. It was a multiplex PCR that amplified TCR beta CDR3, with 32 V and 13 J primers. In TCRdb, the multiplex PCR reads were re-called with MiXCR into one record per CDR3 protein. The table has 2,500 or so distinct CDR3 sequences, 20% to 30% seen once. Each sample used roughly 590 ng of genomic DNA from bulk tumor tissue. From each primary tumor, several far-apart biopsies were obtained during surgery. These patients got curative surgery after being newly diagnosed with untreated non-small cell lung cancer. Material for sequencing was lung tumor tissue. The receptors were gathered from a man between 40 and 49 years old with non-small cell lung cancer.

This clonotype ranks as medium-sized. The chain is built from TRBV12-3 or TRBV12-4 and TRBJ2-2; perhaps D is TRBD1 or TRBD2 (5 bases each). Deletions cut 8 bases from V and 6 bases from J, with 22 bases between. The CDR3 totals 16 residues. The CDR3 nucleotides read TGTGCCAGCGGGCGAGGGGTTGGGTCGTTGGCCGGGGAGCTGTTTTTT. It is translated as CASGRGVGSLAGELFF.

In its sample, this clonotype is medium-sized. The rearrangement links TRBV20-1 to TRBJ1-2; 7 bases match TRBD1. The V gene end was trimmed by 6 bases and the J gene end by 0 bases; junction bases not matched to a gene: 13. The V gene's germline CDR1 is DFQATT and CDR2 SNEGSKA (reference sequence). The CDR3 is 16 residues long. The CDR3 is CSAPAGQEISNYGYTF. DNA of the CDR3: TGCAGTGCCCCCGCCGGACAGGAAATCTCTAACTATGGCTACACCTTC.

This clonotype is termed medium-sized. V is TRBV10-3 and J is TRBJ2-3; D tentatively fits TRBD1 or TRBD2 (5 bases each). The CDR3 runs to 15 residues. CDR1 ENHRY and CDR2 SYGVKD come from the germline V gene. V was trimmed by 10 bases and J by 4 bases, leaving 21 bases between them. The CDR3 here is CASEKGPHRADTQYF. The CDR3 bases are TGTGCCAGCGAGAAGGGACCGCACCGCGCAGATACGCAGTATTTT.

The chain is built from TRBV5-4 and TRBJ2-7, with D maybe TRBD1 (6 bases). The CDR3 length is 15 residues. V was cut by 6 bases and J by 3 bases, with 19 bases left in between. The germline V gene has CDR1 SGHNT and CDR2 YYREEE (reference sequence). CDR3 in DNA: TGTGCCAGCATCTTAGGCCGGGACACCTTCTACGAGCAGTACTTC. Its protein is CASILGRDTFYEQYF.

As regards this clonotype: With a much larger clone just one base away, this may be a read error. This chain links TRBV6-6 with TRBJ2-7, with D possibly matching TRBD1 (6 bases). This CDR3 has 14 residues. Germline V gene lookup returns CDR1 MNHNY and CDR2 SVGAGI (reference sequence). CDR3 DNA sequence: TGTGCCAGCAGTTACTCGACAGGAAACTACGATCAGTACTTC. The encoded protein is CASSYSTGNYDQYF.

By its share, this clonotype is medium-sized. This chain links TRBV15 with TRBJ2-1, with D unresolved. Trimming took off 1 base at V and 10 bases at J, with 8 bases between the two ends. The germline V gene has CDR1 LNHNV and CDR2 YYDKDF (reference sequence). The CDR3 length is 12 residues. The CDR3 DNA reads as TGTGCCACCAGCAGAGGCTACCCGGAGCAGTTCTTC. This sequence encodes CATSRGYPEQFF. The full variable domain, rest sourced from reference TRBV15 and TRBJ2-1, is DAMVIQNPRYQVTQFGKPVTLSCSQTLNHNVMYWYQQKSSQAPKLLFHYYDKDFNNEADTPDNFQSRRPNTSFCFLDIRSPGLGDTAMYLCATSRGYPEQFFGPGTRLTVL.

There are many counts of this clonotype. The chain has TRBV3-1 and TRBJ2-1; 10 bases line up with TRBD2. V shed 6 bases and J 0 bases; nucleotides not matched to a gene: 5. In germline, CDR1 is LGHDT, CDR2 YNNKEL (reference sequence). The CDR3 consists of 16 residues. This chain's CDR3 is CASSQLAGSSYNEQFF. CDR3 bases: TGTGCCAGCAGTCAACTAGCGGGGAGCTCCTACAATGAGCAGTTCTTC.

Relative to its sample, this clonotype is medium-sized. CDR3 region: CASSESTRGRTPYEQYF. For the CDR3, the DNA is TGTGCCAGCAGTGAATCTACAAGGGGGAGAACGCCCTACGAGCAGTACTTC. The rearrangement joins TRBV25-1 to TRBJ2-7; a possible D gene is TRBD1 (6 bases). CDR1 and CDR2 from the germline V gene are MGHDK and SYGVNS. Trimming removed 1 base at V and 2 bases at J, with 18 bases between. The CDR3 has 17 residues.

This clonotype is judged medium-sized. The chain uses TRBV6-2 or TRBV6-3 and TRBJ1-2, with 10 bases matching TRBD1. Germline-derived CDR1 and CDR2 are MNHEY and SVGEGT. The CDR3 has 15 residues. Trimming at V came to 8 bases and at J to 4 bases, leaving 10 bases not matched to a gene. CDR3 sequence (DNA): TGTGCCAGCCGGACAGGGGGAACGATGAGCTATGGCTACACCTTC. Protein: CASRTGGTMSYGYTF.

Relative to its sample, this clonotype is medium-sized. The chain joins TRBV9 to TRBJ1-1; D possibly corresponds to TRBD1 (5 bases). There are 13 residues in the CDR3. CDR1 is SGDLS, CDR2 YYNGEE, per germline. V lost 4 bases and J 2 bases, leaving 9 bases between the germline ends. The CDR3 loop is CASSLGTNTEAFF. Written as DNA, the CDR3 is TGTGCCAGCAGCTTGGGGACCAACACTGAAGCTTTCTTT.

This clonotype is large by share. The genes are TRBV28 and TRBJ2-7; D is possibly TRBD1 (6 bases). Germline V lookup: CDR1 MDHEN, CDR2 SYDVKM. The CDR3 spans 18 residues. V was trimmed by 1 base and J by 3 bases, leaving 22 bases between them. Written as DNA, the CDR3 is TGTGCCAGCAGTTTATACTTGAATCCTAACAGGGCCATCTACGAGCAGTACTTC. It codes for CASSLYLNPNRAIYEQYF. Combining the CDR3 with reference TRBV28 and TRBJ2-7 gives the whole variable domain DVKVTQSSRYLVKRTGEKVFLECVQDMDHENMFWYRQDPGLGLRLIYFSYDVKMKEKGDIPEGYSVSREKKERFSLILESASTNQTSMYLCASSLYLNPNRAIYEQYFGPGTRLTVT.

This clonotype is labeled as medium-sized. This rearrangement joins TRBV28 to TRBJ2-1; possibly TRBD2 for D (5 bases). In germline, CDR1 is MDHEN, CDR2 SYDVKM. V was clipped by 9 bases and J by 9 bases, with 21 bases between them. The CDR3 is made up of 14 amino acids. CDR3 sequence: CASSPQTLGGEQFF. The CDR3 DNA reads TGTGCCAGTTCCCCCCAGACCCTTGGAGGTGAGCAGTTCTTC.

The chain links TRBV15 to TRBJ1-5; no clear D gene. This CDR3 contains 15 residues. Trimming took 7 bases from V and 4 from J, leaving 17 bases between them. Germline assignment: CDR1 LNHNV and CDR2 YYDKDF (reference sequence). CDR3 nucleotides: TGTGCCACCAAACCTGGAAAATTACCTAATCAGCCCCAGCATTTT. Protein sequence: CATKPGKLPNQPQHF.

Of note for this clonotype: Germline is not matched at one junction end, which may reflect a read error. The V gene is TRBV28, the J gene TRBJ1-6, with 9 bases identical to TRBD1. The CDR3 covers 14 residues. Germline V gene data show CDR1 as MDHEN and CDR2 as SYDVKM. The CDR3 region is CASRWTGADSLLHF. The CDR3 DNA is TGTGCCAGCAGGTGGACAGGGGCGGATTCACTCCTCCACTTT.